Listed here are 23 T cell receptor beta chains from one sample, sequenced in a study of early T cells in non-severe SARS-CoV-2 infection. One entry per CDR3 protein, called by TCRdb with MiXCR from the 5' RACE reads. The data hold over 100,000 distinct CDR3 sequences, with roughly 14% observed a single time. Sample: whole blood. These receptors originate from an adult who was a healthcare worker with PCR-confirmed SARS-CoV-2 infection or an uninfected control (not recorded which).

The gene calls are TRBV2 and TRBJ2-3; D is unresolved. This CDR3 has 10 residues. Trimming removed 3 bases from V and 11 bases from J, with 6 bases in between. The germline gives CDR1 SNHLY, CDR2 FYNNEI. CDR3 protein: CASSEAKQYF. CDR3 nucleotides: TGTGCCAGCAGTGAGGCCAAGCAGTATTTT.

This clonotype was recorded a few times. V usage is TRBV6-8 and J usage is TRBJ2-1; D gene uncertain. Germline V gene sequence: CDR1 MNHGY, CDR2 SAAAGT. The CDR3 consists of 12 residues. Trimming removed 6 bases from V and 5 bases from J, with 8 bases in between. The CDR3, as DNA: TGTGCCAGCAGAAAGGATAACAATGAGCAGTTCTTC. Its translation is CASRKDNNEQFF.

The chain recombines TRBV7-2 with TRBJ1-6, with 7 bases lining up with TRBD1. CDR3 size: 16 residues. CDR1 SGHTA and CDR2 FQGNSA come from the germline V gene. Trimming removed 5 bases from V and 8 bases from J; junction bases left unmatched: 12. CDR3 bases: TGTGCCAGCAGCCACGATTACAGGGGATACTATTCACCCCTCCACTTT. It codes for CASSHDYRGYYSPLHF.

This clonotype showed up just a few times. The J gene is TRBJ2-2, the V gene TRBV10-2, with 10 bases lining up with TRBD2. The CDR3 extends over 15 amino acids. The V segment lost 6 bases and the J segment 2 bases; nucleotides outside the gene matches: 3. Per the germline V gene, CDR1 is WSHSY and CDR2 is SAAADI. The CDR3 is CASRELAGNTGELFF. In DNA form, the CDR3 reads TGCGCCAGCAGGGAACTAGCGGGAAACACCGGGGAGCTGTTTTTT.

Many counts were recorded for this clonotype. V and J are TRBV12-3 or TRBV12-4 and TRBJ2-7, with TRBD1 matching 12 bases. This CDR3 has 16 amino acids. The V and J ends lost 4 bases and 2 bases, in that order; junction bases with no gene match: 6. The CDR3 here is CASSWTGTGGAYEQYF. CDR3 nucleotide sequence: TGTGCCAGCAGTTGGACCGGGACAGGGGGCGCCTACGAGCAGTACTTC.

This clonotype came up a few times. The chain has TRBV28 and TRBJ1-4; D unclear. Trimming took off 6 bases at V and 0 bases at J, with 8 bases between the two ends. Germline V gene lookup returns CDR1 MDHEN and CDR2 SYDVKM. The CDR3 sequence is 14 residues long. This CDR3 reads CASRRATTNEKLFF. The CDR3 DNA sequence: TGTGCCAGCAGGAGGGCGACAACTAATGAAAAACTGTTTTTT.

This clonotype was observed a few times. The rearrangement uses TRBV2 and TRBJ2-2, with 7 bases aligning to TRBD1. Trimming at V came to 7 bases and at J to 9 bases, leaving 5 bases not matched to a gene. This CDR3 contains 12 residues. Looked up from germline, CDR1 is SNHLY and CDR2 is FYNNEI. The CDR3 region has the DNA TGTGCCAGCAACCGGGACAGCCGGGAGCTGTTTTTT. Translated: CASNRDSRELFF.

V is TRBV28 and J is TRBJ1-3; 9 bases are shared with TRBD1. Germline CDR1 MDHEN, CDR2 SYDVKM. The CDR3 spans 16 residues. The V segment lost 4 bases and the J segment 3 bases; nucleotides outside the gene matches: 7. CDR3 DNA sequence: TGTGCCAGCAGTTATCCGGGACAGGGAGTTGGAAACACCATATATTTT. Protein: CASSYPGQGVGNTIYF.

This clonotype was seen a handful of times. The J gene is TRBJ2-1, the V gene TRBV30, with D possibly matching TRBD1 (5 bases). Germline V gives CDR1 GTSNPN, CDR2 SVGIG (reference sequence). CDR3 length: 19 amino acids. Trimming took 0 bases from V and 0 from J, leaving 21 bases between them. The chain's CDR3 is CAWSVMRQTLNPSYNEQFF. The CDR3 DNA reads as TGTGCCTGGAGTGTAATGCGACAGACCCTGAACCCCTCCTACAATGAGCAGTTCTTC.

The chain uses TRBV7-8 and TRBJ2-3, with 8 bases fitting TRBD1. Germline-derived CDR1 and CDR2 are SGHVS and FQNEAQ. The CDR3 is 16 residues long. The trim removed 5 bases at V and 0 bases at J, leaving 7 bases unmatched. CDR3 sequence reads: CASSNRGYSSTDTQYF. DNA of the CDR3: TGTGCCAGCAGCAACAGGGGGTATTCTAGCACAGATACGCAGTATTTT.

This clonotype was counted many times. The chain has TRBV5-1 and TRBJ2-3; D unclear. Deletions cut 3 bases from V and 2 bases from J, with 7 bases between. CDR3 size: 13 residues. Germline CDR1 is SGHRS and CDR2 is YFSETQ. The CDR3 DNA is TGCGCCAGCAGCTACGGGTACACAGATACGCAGTATTTT. Translated: CASSYGYTDTQYF.

Many counts were recorded for this clonotype. V is TRBV7-8 and J is TRBJ2-2, with TRBD2 identical over 7 bases. The CDR3 covers 15 residues. Per the germline V gene, CDR1 is SGHVS and CDR2 is FQNEAQ. V shed 2 bases and J 4 bases; nucleotides not matched to a gene: 4. The CDR3 DNA is TGTGCCAGCAGCTTACTAGCGGTGATCACCGGGGAGCTGTTTTTT. Protein product: CASSLLAVITGELFF. Full variable domain (outside the CDR3, taken from reference TRBV7-8 and TRBJ2-2): GAGVSQSPRYKVAKRGQDVALRCDPISGHVSLFWYQQALGQGPEFLTYFQNEAQLDKSGLPSDRFFAERPEGSVSTLKIQRTQQEDSAVYLCASSLLAVITGELFFGEGSRLTVL.

This clonotype was seen repeatedly, ten times or more. J is TRBJ2-7 and V is TRBV11-2; tentative D call: TRBD2 (5 bases). The CDR3 length is 15 residues. Germline V CDR1 and CDR2: SGHAT, FQNNGV. Trimming left V 7 bases short and J 0 bases short, with 16 bases between. In DNA form, the CDR3 reads TGTGCCAGCAAGTTCTCCGGGGATTCCTCCTACGAGCAGTACTTC. Protein product: CASKFSGDSSYEQYF.

This chain links TRBV28 with TRBJ2-7, with no clear D. The CDR3 length is 13 residues. Per germline, CDR1 MDHEN and CDR2 SYDVKM. Trimming took off 3 bases at V and 3 bases at J, with 9 bases between the two ends. The CDR3 bases are TGTGCCAGCAGTTTCGCTCGGTTCTACGAGCAGTACTTC. Its translation is CASSFARFYEQYF.

For this clonotype: A read error may account for a junction end that differs from germline. The chain recombines TRBV29-1 with TRBJ1-1, with 7 bases that match TRBD1. The germline V gene has CDR1 SQVTM and CDR2 ANQGSEA. The length of the CDR3 is 14 residues. CDR3 amino acids: CSVDPGQMNTEVFF. The CDR3 DNA sequence: TGCAGCGTAGATCCGGGACAGATGAACACTGAAGTTTTCTTT.

This clonotype was detected many times. V usage is TRBV7-2 and J usage is TRBJ2-5; 7 bases are a match to TRBD2. Germline-derived CDR1 and CDR2 are SGHTA and FQGNSA. The CDR3 loop spans 14 amino acids. The trim removed 1 base at V and 5 bases at J, leaving 4 bases unmatched. This chain's CDR3 is CASSLGGAGETQYF. CDR3 nucleotides: TGTGCCAGCAGCTTAGGGGGAGCGGGGGAGACCCAGTACTTC.

This clonotype was seen more than once but under ten times. V usage is TRBV14 and J usage is TRBJ1-1; D remains ambiguous. V was trimmed by 0 bases and J by 0 bases, leaving 14 bases between them. Germline-derived CDR1 and CDR2 are SGHDN and FVKESK. This CDR3 has 17 amino acids. CDR3 in DNA: TGTGCCAGCAGCCAAGATCTTGAGAGCAGGCTGAACACTGAAGCTTTCTTT. It codes for CASSQDLESRLNTEAFF.

This clonotype has ten or more counts. This rearrangement joins TRBV6-6 to TRBJ2-7, with 7 bases identical to TRBD2. The CDR3 totals 13 residues. V lost 8 bases to trimming and J lost 6 bases; unmatched junction nucleotides: 10. Germline V lookup: CDR1 MNHNY, CDR2 SVGAGI (reference sequence). The CDR3 coding sequence is TGTGCCAGCGTGCCGGGGGGTTTTCTCGAGCAGTACTTC. It specifies CASVPGGFLEQYF.

The chain carries TRBV6-1 and TRBJ2-2; no definite D call. Germline values: CDR1 MNHNS, CDR2 SASEGT. The ends were cut back, 2 bases at V and 6 bases at J, with 7 bases in the middle. The CDR3 sequence is 13 residues long. The CDR3 protein is CASSEPPPGELFF. In nucleotides, the CDR3 is TGTGCCAGCAGTGAACCTCCGCCCGGGGAGCTGTTTTTT.

The chain uses TRBV19 and TRBJ2-5; no definite D call. Germline V gene lookup returns CDR1 LNHDA and CDR2 SQIVND (reference sequence). V gave up 8 bases and J gave up 5 bases, with 12 bases separating them. The CDR3 has 12 amino acids. The CDR3 DNA follows: TGTGCCAGTGCGGTACTGGGGGAGACCCAGTACTTC. The encoded protein is CASAVLGETQYF.

The rearrangement joins TRBV27 to TRBJ1-1, with 10 bases identical to TRBD1. V was clipped by 5 bases and J by 9 bases; unmatched bases: 12. This CDR3 region has 15 residues. CDR1 and CDR2 (germline): MNHEY, SMNVEV (reference sequence). The CDR3 region has the DNA TGTGCCAGCAGTAAACCGGGACAGGGGCTAGGGAAAGCTTTCTTT. This codes for CASSKPGQGLGKAFF.

The chain joins TRBV6-1 to TRBJ1-1; the match to TRBD1 covers 7 bases. The length of the CDR3 is 14 residues. CDR1 is MNHNS and CDR2 is SASEGT in the germline V gene. J lost 4 bases, V lost 7 bases, and 9 bases had no gene match. The CDR3: CASMGQLGFTEAFF. The CDR3 coding sequence is TGTGCCAGCATGGGACAGCTTGGCTTCACTGAAGCTTTCTTT.

The table lists this clonotype with a few counts. The rearrangement uses TRBV2 and TRBJ2-1, with D maybe TRBD1 (6 bases). This CDR3 contains 13 residues. Trimming cost V 8 bases and J 9 bases, with 17 bases left between them. Germline CDR1 SNHLY, CDR2 FYNNEI. CDR3 nucleotide sequence: TGTGCCAGCGCCGGGACAAGGGAAGGTGAGCAGTTCTTC. This gives the protein CASAGTREGEQFF.